The sequence of this T cell receptor (beta chain) was determined in a study of cytomegalovirus exposure and HLA in healthy donors. For the study at large: In a later analysis, the roughly 130 validation repertoires were reported to have used the same platform as the 600 to 800 first-cohort repertoires.

Details on this clone: Its specificity is unknown.

The assay was immunoSEQ multiplex PCR, and TCRdb's table has in-frame clones only and misses some. The table shows more than 50,000 clones, with 91% occurring only once. The CDR3 consists of 15 residues. The V and J ends lost 4 bases and 2 bases, in that order; junction bases with no gene match: 6. In germline, CDR1 is SGHNT, CDR2 YYREEE (reference sequence). The study's findings and limits: Some 150 TCR beta chains were listed as cytomegalovirus-associated. TCR sequences were mostly rare, though some public TCRs occurred in many donors. That first-cohort TCR clusters tended to co-occur in the roughly 130 validation repertoires was found in a later analysis.

The chain has TRBV5-4 and TRBJ2-3; 8 nucleotides agree with TRBD2. This clonotype originated in a woman aged 30 to 39 in good health and CMV-seronegative. Input material: PBMCs. In DNA form, the CDR3 reads TGTGCCAGCAGCGCGGGACTAGTGTTCACAGATACGCAGTATTTT. It translates to CASSAGLVFTDTQYF.